This TCR beta chain was observed in a study of T cells in localized non-small cell lung cancer (dated by TCRdb to 2019 to 2021). For the study in its entirety: The study analyzed T cell repertoires of 200 to 250 early-stage NSCLC patients, comparing tumors and uninvolved tumor-adjacent lungs. The cohort was made up of 236 treatment-naive NSCLC patients whose localized lung tumors had been resected. The mean age of the NSCLC patients was roughly 63 years, with 130 or so men and around 110 women.

At diagnosis, tumor, uninvolved tumor-adjacent lung and peripheral blood were collected and then preserved as a mix of FFPE and fresh-frozen material. For TCR repertoire profiling, the blood samples were analyzed as peripheral blood mononuclear cells. As concerns this clone: The specificity of this receptor is unknown. It has no much larger one-base neighbor in the sample; base qualities were not kept.

The paper's findings and limits, for the study overall: A median of roughly 58 of the top 100 tumor clones were detected in paired uninvolved adjacent lung, and around 30 of these tumor clones were also found among the top 100 clones of the paired uninvolved adjacent lung. Because multi-region tumor sequencing was not performed, intratumor heterogeneity could not be ruled out. Higher blood T cell density associated with longer overall survival, while higher adjacent-lung clonality associated with shorter survival. Since the design was exploratory, TCR variables were selected using unadjusted p-values with no false-discovery rate correction. Uninvolved tumor-adjacent lung showed the highest T cell clonality, higher than tumor, which suggests more focused antigenic responses in the uninvolved tumor-adjacent lung.

The immunoSEQ Assay was used to sequence TCR beta CDR3 regions from DNA. From the authors' description of their analysis: T cell density was computed as TCR beta template counts normalized to usable DNA estimated by amplifying housekeeping genes. Richness was estimated using the preseqR package, with extrapolation to 400,000 templates for PBMC samples and to 120,000 templates for tissue samples. Clonality was defined by subtracting Pielou's evenness from one. To identify tissue-enriched TCRs, differential abundance testing was run on productive amino-acid clonotypes with a minimum total count of 5 and an alpha of 0.1. The Jaccard Index and the Morisita Overlap Index were used to measure repertoire overlap between compartments. TCR beta CDR3s were clustered by GLIPH together with public tetramer-defined viral CDR3s, and at least three viral sequences plus V-gene enrichment were required for viral motifs. TCRdb provides this immuneACCESS table in a form limited to in-frame rearrangements. Some clones are lacking; in checked studies, under half of them reflect an unresolved V gene, and why the rest are absent is not known. V and J calls and clone size follow that table, whereas D and trimming were derived from the DNA. Within this sample are about 24,000 clones, with more than 75% of them counted one time only. The biggest ten clones account for around 32% of the sample.

CDR1 SGHTA and CDR2 FQGNSA were looked up in the germline V gene. The trim is 0 bases for V and 5 bases for J, with a gap of 14 bases between the germline ends. From its cysteine to its phenylalanine, the CDR3 spans 16 amino acids. Only the CDR3 DNA is retained, 48 bases long and in frame from the first base. The sequencing used peripheral blood, collected before any cancer treatment. This sequence was found in a male donor aged 60 or older with stage I squamous cell lung carcinoma. The chain is encoded by TRBV7-2 joined to TRBJ2-1; the D gene is perhaps TRBD1 or TRBD2, each of them matching over 5 bases. The CDR3 is CASSLAINRGHNEQFF. The DNA sequence is as follows: TGTGCCAGCAGCTTAGCCATAAACCGGGGACACAATGAGCAGTTCTTC. The reference TRBV7-2 and TRBJ2-1 proteins fill in what lies around the CDR3, so the full variable domain reads GAGVSQSPSNKVTEKGKDVELRCDPISGHTALYWYRQSLGQGLEFLIYFQGNSAPDKSGLPSDRFSAERTGGSVSTLTIQRTQQEDSAVYLCASSLAINRGHNEQFFGPGTRLTVL.